The TCR beta chain described here comes from a study of cytomegalovirus exposure and HLA in healthy donors. Amplification used 60 Vbeta primers and 13 Jbeta primers. Sequencing was performed with immunoSEQ multiplex PCR; in TCRdb, only in-frame clones are kept and a portion is missing. The data contain some 98,000 clones, about three quarters of them singletons. In germline, CDR1 is LGHNA, CDR2 YNFKEQ. Trimming removed 1 base at V and 2 bases at J, with 4 bases between. This CDR3 comprises 13 residues. The receptor's source is a man aged 40-49 years in good health and CMV-seronegative. Source material: PBMCs. This sequence joins TRBV4-2 and TRBJ2-3; the D is unclear. CDR3 nucleotides: TGTGCCAGCAGCCAAGGGCACACAGATACGCAGTATTTT. Its protein is CASSQGHTDTQYF.